The present T cell receptor (beta chain) was sequenced within a study of T cell repertoires in cytomegalovirus infection. At the level of the study: CMV epitopes, recently identified HLA-C-restricted and well-studied HLA-B-restricted, were used. Public TCR beta signature analysis indicated the presence of both CMV infection and matching HLA type. Points from the study as a whole: People with CMV and the relevant HLA were identified by cumulative public TCR beta family frequency. In two of eight donors, the top clonotype was HLA-C-restricted CMV-specific.

A single record per CDR3 protein comes from TCRdb applying MiXCR to the reads. This sample carries about 770,000 distinct CDR3 sequences, 25% to 35% of them seen once, and the ten largest clones take around 13%. This clonotype turned up a few times. The target antigen is unknown. With 3 bases removed from V and 5 bases from J, the gap between germline ends came to 11 bases. The germline V gene has CDR1 MDHEN and CDR2 SYDVKM. The CDR3 has 13 residues. This sample comprised cultured CD8+ T cells from PBMCs, obtained from culture after CMV antigen stimulation. The origin of this receptor is a human donor in good health (CMV status not recorded). Some clones in this sample may be carry-over from other donors' samples. The V and J genes are TRBV28 and TRBJ2-7; no clear D gene. CDR3 protein: CASSFLGRHEQYF. The CDR3 bases are TGTGCCAGCAGTTTCTTAGGTCGACACGAGCAGTACTTC. The whole variable domain, filled in from reference TRBV28 and TRBJ2-7, reads DVKVTQSSRYLVKRTGEKVFLECVQDMDHENMFWYRQDPGLGLRLIYFSYDVKMKEKGDIPEGYSVSREKKERFSLILESASTNQTSMYLCASSFLGRHEQYFGPGTRLTVT.